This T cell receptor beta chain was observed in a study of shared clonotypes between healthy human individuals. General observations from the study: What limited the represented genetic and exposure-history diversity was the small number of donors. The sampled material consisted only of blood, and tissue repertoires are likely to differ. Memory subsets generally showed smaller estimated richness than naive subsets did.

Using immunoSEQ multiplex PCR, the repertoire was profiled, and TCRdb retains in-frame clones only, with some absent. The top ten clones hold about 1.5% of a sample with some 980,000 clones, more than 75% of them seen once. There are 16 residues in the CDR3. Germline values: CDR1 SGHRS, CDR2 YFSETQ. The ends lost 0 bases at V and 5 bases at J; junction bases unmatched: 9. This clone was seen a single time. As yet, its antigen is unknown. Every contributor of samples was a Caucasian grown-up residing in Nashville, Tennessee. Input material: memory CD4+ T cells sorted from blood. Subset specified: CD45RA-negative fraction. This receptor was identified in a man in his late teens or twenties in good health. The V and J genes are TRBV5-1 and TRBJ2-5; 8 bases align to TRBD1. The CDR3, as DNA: TGCGCCAGCAGCTTGGGAGTCAGGGGGCGCTCGGAGACCCAGTACTTC. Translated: CASSLGVRGRSETQYF.